This T cell receptor beta chain originates from a study of T cells in Graves' hyperthyroidism and ophthalmopathy. The wider study: Peripheral blood was secured at the point of initial diagnosis, before any treatment.

RNA transcripts gave rise to amplified TCR beta CDR3 regions. Initially, a first-round RT-PCR of the TCR CDR3 employed the HTBI primer set. From the multiplex PCR reads, TCRdb called clonotypes with MiXCR, one entry per CDR3 protein. Counted here are about 400,000 distinct CDR3 sequences, around 15% occurring once; the ten biggest clones make up roughly an eighth. The study's findings and limits: Progression to ophthalmopathy was predicted a median of 6.5 months early.

This CDR3 is 13 amino acids long. From germline, CDR1 is SGDLS and CDR2 YYNGEE. V was clipped by 0 bases and J by 5 bases, with 8 bases between them. This clonotype occurred many times. What it recognizes is unknown. The TCR originated in a man aged 18 to 30 with Graves' ophthalmopathy. Input material: blood. The rearrangement uses TRBV9 and TRBJ1-2, with D perhaps TRBD1 (5 bases). The CDR3 loop reads CASSVAGAYGYTF. The CDR3, as DNA: TGTGCCAGCAGCGTAGCCGGGGCGTATGGCTACACCTTC.